This paragraph covers one T cell receptor (beta chain) sequence. This specimen comes from a study of cytomegalovirus exposure and HLA in healthy donors. It was the approximately 120-subject validation cohort, separate from the roughly 700-subject first cohort, to which the donors belonged. Sequencing used immunoSEQ multiplex PCR; TCRdb keeps in-frame clones, though not all of them. The sample has hundreds of thousands of clones; approximately 87% are singletons. Sequences were obtained from PBMCs. The receptor was derived from a woman aged 18 to 35 in good health and CMV-seronegative.

The CDR3 DNA reads TGTGCCAGCAGCTTAGCCCCCGGGGGCGCGGAGGAAAAACTGTTTTTT. Its translation is CASSLAPGGAEEKLFF. V usage is TRBV7-6 and J usage is TRBJ1-4, with D possibly TRBD1 on 6 matching bases. Trimming left V 0 bases short and J 8 bases short, with 16 bases between. The CDR3 consists of 16 residues. CDR1 and CDR2 (germline): SGHVS, FNYEAQ.